This TCR beta chain was identified during a study of response to subunit inactivated influenza vaccine. Overall study findings and caveats: The authors proposed limited new T cell recruitment per seasonal influenza vaccination.

Germline values: CDR1 KGHSH, CDR2 LQKENI. CDR3 length equals 15 residues. V lost 0 bases and J 7 bases, leaving 13 bases between the germline ends. From the RT-PCR reads, TCRdb called clonotypes with MiXCR, one entry per CDR3 protein. Found here are approximately 570,000 distinct CDR3 sequences, about 7.6% of them singletons; the top ten hold under 15%. Turning to this clonotype: The target antigen is unknown.

The V and J genes are TRBV18 and TRBJ2-1; D is undetermined. Specimen: PBMCs from blood, collected about 24 months after vaccination. This TCR was sampled from a man in his fifties or sixties who received an inactivated influenza vaccine. The CDR3, as DNA: TGTGCCAGCTCACCACCCGGCAGGCAGAGGAATGAGCAGTTCTTC. Its translation is CASSPPGRQRNEQFF. The whole variable domain, remainder taken from reference TRBV18 and TRBJ2-1, is NAGVMQNPRHLVRRRGQEARLRCSPMKGHSHVYWYRQLPEEGLKFMVYLQKENIIDESGMPKERFSAEFPKEGPSILRIQQVVRGDSAAYFCASSPPGRQRNEQFFGPGTRLTVL.